This TCR beta chain emerged from a study of prognosis after radiotherapy for stage I lung cancer. Turning to the study itself: With stereotactic body radiotherapy, no patient received any concurrent therapy.

This clonotype was seen at least ten times. It was by two-round multiplex PCR that TCR beta CDR3 was amplified from genomic DNA. The first PCR round targeted every TRBV and TRBJ gene with specific primers. TCRdb independently ran MiXCR on the multiplex PCR reads; one entry per CDR3 protein. The sample contains some 30,000 distinct CDR3 sequences, 40% to 55% of which appear only once. Germline V gene data show CDR1 as MNHEY and CDR2 as SVGEGT. J was trimmed by 3 bases and V by 2 bases; bases with no gene match: 12. The CDR3 covers 17 residues. Sequences were derived from PBMCs, sampled before or after stereotactic body radiation therapy (not recorded which). The source of this sequence is a donor over 45 with non-small cell lung cancer. This sequence joins TRBV6-2 or TRBV6-3 and TRBJ2-7, with 8 bases lining up with TRBD2. Written as DNA, the CDR3 is TGTGCCAGCAGTTACCCCCTTGCGGGGGGAGACCACTACGAGCAGTACTTC. Its protein product is CASSYPLAGGDHYEQYF.